This record looks at one TCR beta chain sequence and its context. It has no known antigen specificity. No much larger clone is present one base from it, and per-base qualities are unavailable. Donors were roughly 40 systemically healthy Caucasian individuals from Russia aged roughly 6 to 100 years. Each donor gave 8.5 to 10 milliliters of peripheral blood, collected into EDTA-treated Vacutainer tubes. PBMCs were isolated by Ficoll-Paque density-gradient centrifugation, with at least 7 million obtained per sample. Trizol reagent was used to extract total RNA from PBMCs, with at least 5.5 micrograms per sample. For every donor, an aliquot of PBMCs went through flow cytometry to measure the percentages of naive CD45RAhigh/CD27high T cells. This entry belongs to a study of blood T cells in healthy people across ages (dated by TCRdb to between 2015 and 2016). Concerning the study at large: In model experiments, roughly one uniquely barcoded TCR beta cDNA molecule per two T cells was captured by template switching. Using the same blood draw, the study looked at two additional independent replicas of 1 million unique cDNA reads for two donors, one aged 18 to 29 and the other aged 80 or older. Four age groups were formed from the donors: young (average roughly 15 years), middle-aged (around 40), aged (over 55) and long-lived (approximately 78). To avoid experimental bias, donors of different ages were randomly spread across the sequencing lanes. Using deep sequencing normalized with unique cDNA molecular identifiers, the study measured how TCR beta repertoire diversity changes with age.

General findings and caveats noted by the study authors: Donor CMV infection status was unknown, potentially confounding age-related changes in expanded clonotypes. Estimates of total diversity based on one million sequenced T cells were regarded as lower bounds and as underestimates. Bulk unsorted PBMC profiling prevented conclusive comparison of naive and antigen-experienced compartments. As age increased, observed TCR beta diversity per million T cells dropped in a roughly linear way, and a significant reduction was already evident by age 40. There was a strong correlation between observed TCR beta diversity and the percentage of naive T cells measured by flow cytometry. Compared with the aged group, more naive CD4+ T cells, fewer expanded clones and increased TCR diversity were shown by the long-lived group, suggesting age selection.

Receptors were amplified or captured by 5' RACE. Data came from an Illumina HiSeq 2500. A second about 7 to 11 cycle PCR used a sample-barcoded 5' primer and a J-beta primer mix. A template-switch 5' adaptor carrying 12 random nucleotides introduced a unique molecular identifier onto each TCR beta cDNA molecule. Each sample yielded at least 2.5 million CDR3-containing paired-end reads. The Mint cDNA synthesis kit, primed by a TRBC-specific oligonucleotide, was used to synthesize first-strand cDNA from all RNA. After uracil-DNA glycosylase treatment, a first 18-cycle PCR used universal primers M1SS and BC2_uni_R on all cDNA. The paper's data handling went like this. For normalization, 1 million high-quality reads were randomly selected from each sample, with every read carrying a distinct molecular identifier. Instead of being binned into consensus sequences, reads with shared molecular identifiers were discarded. MiTCR, set to a Q25 quality threshold and the strictest error-elimination algorithm, was used for CDR3 identification, clonotype clustering and error correction. A nonparametric unseen species model using Euler transformation provided a lower-bound estimate of total TCR beta diversity. TCRdb reran the public reads through fastp at Q25 and MiXCR, keeping productive beta chains. Rows matching on CDR3 protein sequence are summarized as one entry with the most common DNA and genes. TCRdb assigned the V and J calls; the authors' analysis was not used. The sample contains around 580,000 distinct CDR3 sequences, around half of them found a single time. Together, the top ten hold under 30% of the sample.

Taken from the germline V gene, the CDR1 and CDR2 loops are LGHNA and YSLEER. Inclusive of the bounding cysteine and phenylalanine, the CDR3 is 14 residues long. Only the CDR3 part of the read is kept: 42 bases, read in frame from the first base. V is shortened by 2 bases, J by 4 bases, and the region joining them spans 11 bases. This sequence was found in a man older than 75 in good health. The chain links TRBV4-3 with TRBJ1-1; the D gene identity is not certain. Sample: blood. The CDR3 amino acid sequence is: CASSQPREGTEAFF. The nucleotides read TGCGCCAGCAGCCAACCCCGCGAGGGCACTGAAGCTTTCTTT.